The 10 T cell receptor beta chains below all came from one sample that was sequenced in a study of PD-1 blockade in mismatch repair-deficient tumors. The repertoire was sequenced with immunoSEQ multiplex PCR; TCRdb's copy has only in-frame clones and lacks some. Found here are some 84,000 clones, about 85% of them singletons; the top ten hold roughly 2.8%. The starting material was peripheral blood, obtained 12 weeks after starting pembrolizumab. The receptors originated from an adult with mismatch repair-deficient cancer.

The CDR3 bases are TGTGCCAGAAGCTGTGGAACTAGCGGGAGGTACGAGCAGTACTTC. Amino acids: CARSCGTSGRYEQYF. The chain has TRBV5-3 and TRBJ2-7; TRBD2 matches at 12 bases. TRBV5-3 is identified as an open reading frame with a role that is uncertain. The length of the CDR3 is 15 residues. The J segment lost 4 bases and the V segment lost 3 bases, leaving 5 bases of the junction unmatched.

The chain carries TRBV20-1 and TRBJ2-7; tentative D call: TRBD2 (5 bases). Germline assignment: CDR1 DFQATT and CDR2 SNEGSKA (reference sequence). The CDR3 is 11 residues long. Trimming removed 6 bases at V and 3 bases at J, with 9 bases between. This CDR3 is CSAPDYYEQYF. The CDR3 DNA sequence: TGCAGTGCGCCAGACTACTACGAGCAGTACTTC.

This rearrangement joins TRBV19 to TRBJ2-2; 8 nucleotides agree with TRBD1. The germline V gene encodes CDR1 LNHDA and CDR2 SQIVND (reference sequence). Trimming removed 4 bases from V and 3 bases from J; junction bases left unmatched: 4. The CDR3 contains 15 residues. The CDR3 protein is CASSRQGADTGELFF. DNA of the CDR3: TGTGCCAGTAGTAGGCAGGGGGCAGACACCGGGGAGCTGTTTTTT.

The chain employs TRBV6-5 and TRBJ1-1; D unresolved. Trimming took off 6 bases at V and 4 bases at J, with 9 bases between the two ends. The V gene's germline CDR1 is MNHEY and CDR2 SVGAGI. The CDR3 runs to 12 residues. CDR3 coding DNA: TGTGCCAGCAGCAATGGGTTCACTGAAGCTTTCTTT. Protein: CASSNGFTEAFF.

This chain joins TRBV5-6 and TRBJ2-7, with unresolved D. V was shortened by 0 bases and J by 4 bases, with 8 bases between the two germline ends. The germline gives CDR1 SGHDT, CDR2 YYEEEE. This CDR3 is built from 13 residues. The CDR3 loop reads CASSLELVYEQYF. The CDR3 DNA follows: TGTGCCAGCAGCTTGGAGTTAGTTTACGAGCAGTACTTC.

This chain joins TRBV5-6 and TRBJ2-1; D is ambiguous. The CDR3 spans 13 residues. The V gene's germline CDR1 is SGHDT and CDR2 YYEEEE. Trimming shortened V by 2 bases and J by 6 bases, and 9 bases separated the two germline ends. As DNA, the CDR3 is TGTGCCAGCAGCTTTTCTTTATTCAATGAGCAGTTCTTC. This translates into CASSFSLFNEQFF. The complete variable domain, with remaining parts taken from reference TRBV5-6 and TRBJ2-1, reads DAGVTQSPTHLIKTRGQQVTLRCSPKSGHDTVSWYQQALGQGPQFIFQYYEEEERQRGNFPDRFSGHQFPNYSSELNVNALLLGDSALYLCASSFSLFNEQFFGPGTRLTVL.

The V gene is TRBV5-1, the J gene TRBJ2-5; TRBD2 agrees at 10 bases. This CDR3 spans 16 amino acids. Germline assignment: CDR1 SGHRS and CDR2 YFSETQ. V shed 7 bases, J shed 3 bases, and the junction held 12 bases outside the gene matches. The CDR3 here is CASHQGGLATKETQYF. The CDR3 nucleotides are TGCGCCAGCCATCAAGGGGGACTAGCGACCAAAGAGACCCAGTACTTC.

The chain uses TRBV11-2 and TRBJ2-7; tentatively, D is TRBD1 (5 bases). Germline loops: CDR1 SGHAT, CDR2 FQNNGV. The CDR3 spans 12 residues. V lost 4 bases to trimming and J lost 3 bases, with 7 bases between them. The DNA of the CDR3 is TGTGCCAGCAGCTGGCAGGGCTACGAGCAGTACTTC. Translating gives CASSWQGYEQYF.

The V and J genes are TRBV7-9 and TRBJ1-3; 9 bases are shared with TRBD1. The V gene's germline CDR1 is SEHNR and CDR2 FQNEAQ (reference sequence). V was pared by 5 bases and J by 4 bases, with 18 bases of the junction left unmatched. CDR3 size: 19 residues. CDR3: CASSPQTKSGQGKGNTIYF. CDR3 nucleotide sequence: TGTGCCAGCAGCCCTCAGACAAAATCCGGACAGGGGAAAGGAAACACCATATATTTT. Based on the CDR3 plus reference TRBV7-9 and TRBJ1-3, the full variable domain is DTGVSQNPRHKITKRGQNVTFRCDPISEHNRLYWYRQTLGQGPEFLTYFQNEAQLEKSRLLSDRFSAERPKGSFSTLEIQRTEQGDSAMYLCASSPQTKSGQGKGNTIYFGEGSWLTVV.

The rearrangement joins TRBV5-4 to TRBJ2-3; D ambiguous. The CDR3 loop spans 14 amino acids. From germline, CDR1 is SGHNT and CDR2 YYREEE (reference sequence). Between the trimmed V and J ends, which lost 1 base and 0 bases, there was a span of 6 bases. The CDR3 reads CASSLIHSTDTQYF. For the CDR3, the DNA is TGTGCCAGCAGCTTGATCCATAGCACAGATACGCAGTATTTT.